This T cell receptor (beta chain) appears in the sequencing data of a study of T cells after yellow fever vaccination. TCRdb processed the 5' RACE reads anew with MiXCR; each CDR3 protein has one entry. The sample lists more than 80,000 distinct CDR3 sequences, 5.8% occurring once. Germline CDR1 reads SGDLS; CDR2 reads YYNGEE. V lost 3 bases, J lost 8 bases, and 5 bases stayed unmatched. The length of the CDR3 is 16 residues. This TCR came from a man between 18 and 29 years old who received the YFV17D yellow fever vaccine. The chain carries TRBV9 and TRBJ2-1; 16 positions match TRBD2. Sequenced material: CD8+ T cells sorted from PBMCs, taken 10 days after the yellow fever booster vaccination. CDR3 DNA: TGTGCCAGCAGCGCCCTGGGACTAGCGGGGGGGGATGAGCAGTTCTTC. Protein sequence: CASSALGLAGGDEQFF.